This T cell receptor beta chain came from a study of T cells in Graves' hyperthyroidism and ophthalmopathy. This clonotype was seen at least ten times. The antigen is unknown. Germline loops: CDR1 MNHNS, CDR2 SASEGT. V trimming: 4 bases; J trimming: 5 bases; junction bases outside the gene matches: 3. The CDR3 sequence is 14 residues long. Study-wide results and caveats: Ophthalmopathy prediction by the model preceded onset by a median approximately six months. Most thyroid-expanded clonotypes above 0.001 were also found in blood.

Amplification of TCR beta CDR3 regions was performed using RNA transcripts as template. A set of HTBI primers served as the primers for a first-round RT-PCR of the TCR CDR3. Each CDR3 protein is one row after TCRdb ran MiXCR on the multiplex PCR reads. Among approximately 410,000 distinct CDR3 sequences listed, approximately 15% were seen once. The sequence was obtained from a man in his late teens or twenties with Graves' ophthalmopathy. J is TRBJ1-5 and V is TRBV6-1; TRBD1 matches at 9 bases. Material: blood. The CDR3 nucleotides are TGTGCCAGCAGTGGGGACAGGGCCTATCAGCCCCAGCATTTT. It encodes CASSGDRAYQPQHF.